This TCR beta chain was captured in a study of beta chain features in type 1 diabetes. General observations from the study: The question of HLA type influencing TCRB rearrangement was one that remained unresolved here.

CD4+ cells of the naive, central memory, regulatory and stem cell-like memory types were sorted via CD45RO/CCR7/CD25/CD127/CD95/CD27. TCRB transcripts that were expressed got sequenced, as all of the isolated RNA had been reverse transcribed. The protocol was immunoSEQ multiplex PCR, while the TCRdb copy is restricted to in-frame clones and leaves out a portion. The sample records roughly 290,000 clones, approximately 8.1% being singletons. CDR1 and CDR2 (germline): SGHTA, FQGTGA. The CDR3 extends over 14 amino acids. V shed 3 bases and J shed 5 bases, with 8 bases lying between them. With respect to this clone: Its antigen is as yet unknown.

This chain links TRBV7-3 with TRBJ1-6; tentatively, D is TRBD1 (5 bases). Sequencing was done on a sample of central memory CD4+ T cells from blood. This receptor was obtained from a woman aged 18-29 years in good health. CDR3 nucleotides: TGTGCCAGCAGCTTCGGGACGAATAATTCACCCCTCCACTTT. It translates to CASSFGTNNSPLHF.